This TCR beta chain was identified in a study of shared clonotypes between healthy human individuals. Notes on the study in general: The study's rarefaction showed incomplete sorted-subset sequencing despite large depth. All-four-donor shared clonotypes had higher generation probabilities than non-shared clonotypes did. Around 4.9% of naive CD4 clonotypes were shared across a handful of donors.

Method: immunoSEQ multiplex PCR; TCRdb's copy keeps in-frame clones and lacks some. The profile covers some 2,000,000 clones, with roughly 94% appearing a single time and 0.13% taken by the ten largest. Germline assignment: CDR1 WSHSY and CDR2 SAAADI. The V and J ends lost 7 bases and 8 bases respectively, with 11 bases between them. The CDR3 covers 11 residues. The study separated CD4+ cells into CD45RA+ naive and CD45RA-negative memory subsets. Comments on this clone: No antigen is known for it.

Sequencing used naive CD4+ T cells sorted from blood. The subset here: CD45RA+ positively selected. This TCR was sampled from a man aged 18 to 29 in good health. The chain joins TRBV10-2 to TRBJ1-1; D unresolved. CDR3 in amino acids: CASIYNSEAFF. CDR3 bases: TGCGCCAGCATCTACAATTCCGAAGCTTTCTTT.